This paragraph covers one T cell receptor beta chain sequence. This entry comes from a study of cytomegalovirus exposure and HLA in healthy donors. CDR1 and CDR2 (germline): WNHNN, SYGVQD (reference sequence). V lost 4 bases and J lost 7, with 14 bases in between. The CDR3 spans 13 residues. PCR used 60 Vbeta primers and 13 Jbeta primers. Sequenced by immunoSEQ multiplex PCR; TCRdb stores in-frame clones only, minus some. Among approximately 190,000 clones listed, roughly 70% were seen once. The chain links TRBV10-1 to TRBJ2-7; maybe TRBD1 (5 bases). The receptor was derived from a middle-aged man in good health and CMV-seropositive. The material sequenced was PBMCs. The CDR3 protein is CASSAGKLREQYF. The CDR3 DNA follows: TGCGCCAGCAGTGCAGGGAAACTACGTGAGCAGTACTTC.